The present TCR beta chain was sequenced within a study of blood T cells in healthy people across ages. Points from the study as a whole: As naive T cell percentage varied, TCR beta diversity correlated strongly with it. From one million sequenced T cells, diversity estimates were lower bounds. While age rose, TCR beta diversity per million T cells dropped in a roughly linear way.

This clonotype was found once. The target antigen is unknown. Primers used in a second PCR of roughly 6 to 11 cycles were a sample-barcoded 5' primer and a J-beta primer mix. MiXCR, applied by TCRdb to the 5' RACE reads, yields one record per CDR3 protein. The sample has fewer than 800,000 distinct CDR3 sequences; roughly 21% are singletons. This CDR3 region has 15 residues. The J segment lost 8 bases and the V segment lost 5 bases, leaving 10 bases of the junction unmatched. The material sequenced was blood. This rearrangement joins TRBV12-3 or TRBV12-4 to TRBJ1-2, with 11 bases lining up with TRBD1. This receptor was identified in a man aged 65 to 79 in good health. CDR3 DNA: TGTGCCAGCAGTACCAGGGGGACAGGGGGAATGGGCTACACCTTC. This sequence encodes CASSTRGTGGMGYTF.